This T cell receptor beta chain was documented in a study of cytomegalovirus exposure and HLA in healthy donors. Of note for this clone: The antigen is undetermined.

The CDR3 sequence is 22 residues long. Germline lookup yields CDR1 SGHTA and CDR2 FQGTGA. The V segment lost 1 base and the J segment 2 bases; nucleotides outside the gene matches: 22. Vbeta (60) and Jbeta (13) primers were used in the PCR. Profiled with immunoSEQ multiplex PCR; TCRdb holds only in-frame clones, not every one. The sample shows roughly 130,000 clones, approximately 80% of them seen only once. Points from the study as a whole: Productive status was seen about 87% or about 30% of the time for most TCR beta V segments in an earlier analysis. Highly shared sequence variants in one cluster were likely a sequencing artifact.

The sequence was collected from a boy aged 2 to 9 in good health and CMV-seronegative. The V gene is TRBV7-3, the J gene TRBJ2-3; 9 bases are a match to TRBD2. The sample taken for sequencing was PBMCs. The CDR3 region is CASSLRSGLEAGGYSYTDTQYF. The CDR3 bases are TGTGCCAGCAGCTTAAGGTCCGGTCTTGAAGCGGGGGGTTACTCCTACACAGATACGCAGTATTTT.